This T cell receptor beta chain was retrieved from a study of blood T cell repertoires in COVID-19 (TCRdb year 2020). General notes on the study: Samples from collaborators originated in the United States, Italy and Spain and spanned both the acute and convalescent phases of COVID-19. The material from the prospective study consisted of cDNA or gDNA derived from T cells, B-cell-depleted T cells, or PBMCs. The samples were drawn from two sources: the first 160 participants of the ongoing ImmuneRACE study, and 1,254 subjects contributed by 6 global collaborators. Where available, HLA class I and class II types were obtained from metadata supplied by the sample provider rather than from assay-based typing. The sample metadata nearly always contained a de-identified subject ID, COVID-19 status, age in years and sex. A freely available public database, intended as a resource for researchers studying the immune response to SARS-CoV-2, is where the repertoires were released. Deeply sampled blood TCRbeta repertoires from subjects exposed to, actively infected with, or recovered from COVID-19 were included in the dataset.

With respect to this clone: Its antigen remains undetermined. No per-base quality is available; no much larger clone lies one base away.

Collaborating institutions collected whole blood in K2EDTA tubes following their own protocols. Collaborator samples were shipped for TCRbeta analysis as frozen whole blood, isolated PBMCs, or DNA extracted from either sample type. TCRbeta CDR3 regions were amplified from genomic DNA by means of the immunoSEQ Assay, a bias-controlled multiplex PCR. In the original analysis: Within the assay, amplification of reference gene primers was used to estimate how many nucleated cells each sample contained. Sequence reads were collapsed and filtered to measure the absolute abundance of every unique TCRbeta CDR3 rearrangement. For each sample, productive Simpson clonality was calculated as the square root of Simpson's diversity index across productive rearrangements. TCRdb stores this immuneACCESS table with in-frame sequences only. Part of the clones is absent; in the studies checked, under half of the shortfall reflects unresolved V genes, and no reason is known for the rest. The DNA was the basis for D and trimming; V, J and clone size are from that table. Here the sample has 270,000 or so clones; just over 85% occur a single time. The top ten clonotypes cover around 2.9% of the sample.

CDR1 MNHEY and CDR2 SVGAGI were looked up in the germline V gene. V drops 10 bases and J drops 5 bases, leaving 12 bases in between. The CDR3 spans 13 residues, from the cysteine through the phenylalanine. Just the 39-base CDR3 DNA is kept, in frame starting at base 1. What the authors observed across the whole study: The amount of clinical and demographic metadata varied by source and participant and was provided uncurated.

This clonotype was sampled from a woman younger than 45 with active or convalescent COVID-19. The sample taken for sequencing was peripheral blood. The rearranged chain carries TRBV6-5 and TRBJ1-6; the D gene is perhaps TRBD1, on 6 matching bases. At the DNA level, the sequence is TGTGCCATCGGGCGACAGGATAATTCACCCCTCCACTTT. The translation is CAIGRQDNSPLHF.